This TCR beta chain was captured in a study of T cell repertoires in cytomegalovirus infection. Study background: From public TCR beta signatures came an indication of both CMV infection and matching HLA type.

TCRdb reprocessed the reads via MiXCR and lists one record per CDR3 protein. The table shows about 300,000 distinct CDR3 sequences, with about 9.2% occurring only once. As concerns this clonotype: One junction end does not reproduce the germline sequence, and a read error may be involved.

CDR3 length: 18 residues. The germline V gene has CDR1 LGHDT and CDR2 YNNKEL (reference sequence). This sequence originates from a human donor in good health (CMV status not recorded). Some clones in this sample may be carry-over from other donors' samples. Input material: PBMCs. V gene TRBV3-1 combines with J gene TRBJ2-6; maybe TRBD1 (5 bases). In nucleotides, the CDR3 is TGTGCCAGGAGCCATGGTCAGGGAATTGACTCTGGGGCCAACGTCCTGACTTTC. As protein: CARSHGQGIDSGANVLTF.